This T cell receptor (beta chain) was identified during a study of read filtering for tumor transcriptome and immune sequencing. At the level of the study: Whole-transcriptome libraries were prepared after DNase treatment.

The library was built from around 400 ng RNA with molecular barcoded adaptors for alpha/delta and beta/gamma chains. TCRdb called the reads again in MiXCR, with one record for every CDR3 protein. The top ten hold about 11% of the sample, which has roughly 130,000 distinct CDR3 sequences, 10% to 15% seen once. For this clonotype: Its matching antigen is unknown.

The ends were cut back, 0 bases at V and 2 bases at J, with 4 bases in the middle. The CDR3 covers 13 residues. Germline CDR1 is SGHAT and CDR2 is FQNNGV. Overall study findings and caveats: Even smaller IR-seq throughput identified most shared clonotypes. About 81.9% of IR-seq clonotypes had a single read, yet these held 3.5% to 4.5% of reads.

The specimen was a population of CD138-negative cells sorted from bone marrow. V gene TRBV11-2 combines with J gene TRBJ1-1; no clear D. The clonotype comes from a donor older than 35 with multiple myeloma. CDR3 DNA: TGTGCCAGCAGCTTAGAGTATAACACTGAAGCTTTCTTT. It is translated as CASSLEYNTEAFF. The whole variable domain, filled in from reference TRBV11-2 and TRBJ1-1, reads EAGVAQSPRYKIIEKRQSVAFWCNPISGHATLYWYQQILGQGPKLLIQFQNNGVVDDSQLPKDRFSAERLKGVDSTLKIQPAKLEDSAVYLCASSLEYNTEAFFGQGTRLTVV.